Listed below are T cell receptor beta chains from one sample, sequenced in a study of blood T cells in healthy people across ages. TCRdb re-called the 5' RACE reads with MiXCR, one entry per CDR3 protein. The sample records about 1,800,000 distinct CDR3 sequences, about 30% being singletons. Sequencing input: blood. The receptors shown here come from a woman aged 30 to 39 in good health. Both conserved end residues are part of each CDR3. The D gene is left open where the match is weak. Clone size is stated in some rows and not others, as once, few, many or a class when expanded.

d_call j_call clone_size v_call cdr3_aa cdr3_nt
NA TRBJ1-2 NA TRBV6-5 CASSRTHLEGGYGYTF TGTGCCAGCAGCAGAACCCACCTCGAGGGGGGGTATGGCTACACCTTC
TRBD1 TRBJ2-5 NA TRBV2 CASTGDRVETQYF TGTGCCAGCACCGGGGACAGGGTAGAGACCCAGTACTTC
NA TRBJ2-7 NA TRBV7-2 CASSPTGTRTASEQYF TGTGCCAGCAGCCCCACCGGGACTCGGACCGCCAGCGAGCAGTACTTC
TRBD1 TRBJ1-4 NA TRBV2 CASRSRGTGTFREKLFF TGTGCCAGCAGGTCCCGAGGGACAGGAACCTTCCGGGAAAAACTGTTTTTT
TRBD1 TRBJ2-7 NA TRBV14 CASSIWTGARYEQYF TGTGCCAGCAGTATATGGACAGGGGCGAGGTACGAGCAGTACTTC
NA TRBJ2-7 NA TRBV4-1 CASSQGLRYEQYF TGCGCCAGCAGCCAAGGACTTCGCTACGAGCAGTACTTC
TRBD2 TRBJ2-5 NA TRBV20-1 CSARDMETSGSYKETQYF TGCAGTGCTAGAGATATGGAGACTAGCGGGAGTTATAAAGAGACCCAGTACTTC
TRBD2 TRBJ2-2 NA TRBV24-1 CATIELAGGLNTGELFF TGTGCCACCATTGAACTAGCGGGAGGGCTTAACACCGGGGAGCTGTTTTTT
NA TRBJ2-5 NA TRBV27 CASSPTRPPRETQYF TGTGCCAGCAGCCCTACCCGACCGCCGCGAGAGACCCAGTACTTC
TRBD1 TRBJ2-7 many TRBV5-1 CASSLTGQEYEQYF TGCGCCAGCAGCTTAACGGGACAGGAATACGAGCAGTACTTC
NA TRBJ2-5 NA TRBV7-2 CASSLSQGSWETQYF TGTGCCAGCAGCTTATCTCAGGGGAGTTGGGAGACCCAGTACTTC
NA TRBJ1-1 once TRBV29-1 CSAPQGNTEAFF TGCAGCGCCCCACAGGGGAACACTGAAGCTTTCTTT
TRBD2 TRBJ2-5 NA TRBV27 CASSLQGGGGQETQYF TGTGCCAGCAGTTTACAGGGCGGGGGGGGCCAAGAGACCCAGTACTTC
NA TRBJ2-5 NA TRBV2 CACSESEQETQYF TGTGCCTGCAGTGAAAGCGAACAAGAGACCCAGTACTTC
TRBD2 TRBJ2-5 NA TRBV7-9 CASSERTSGNNEQYF TGTGCCAGCAGCGAGCGGACTAGCGGCAACAATGAGCAGTACTTC
NA TRBJ1-4 few TRBV7-2 CASSRTGVGEKLFF TGTGCCAGCAGCAGGACGGGGGTTGGTGAAAAACTGTTTTTT
TRBD2 TRBJ2-1 NA TRBV3-1 CASSYASGLLSSYNEQFF TGTGCCAGCAGCTATGCTAGCGGCTTACTTAGCTCCTACAATGAGCAGTTCTTC
NA TRBJ1-5 NA TRBV30 CAWSTGIGQPQHF TGTGCCTGGTCTACAGGGATAGGTCAGCCCCAGCATTTT
TRBD2 TRBJ2-1 many TRBV29-1 CSVQGRLAENNEQFF TGCAGCGTCCAAGGGAGACTAGCGGAAAACAATGAGCAGTTCTTC
NA TRBJ2-7 few TRBV21-1 CASSKATLGQGAYEQYF TGTGCCAGCAGCAAAGCGACCTTAGGACAGGGGGCTTACGAGCAGTACTTC
NA TRBJ2-7 NA TRBV28 CASRARGGNNEQYF TGTGCCAGCAGGGCCAGGGGCGGTAATAACGAGCAGTACTTC
TRBD2 TRBJ2-7 many TRBV6-5 CASNQLAGPVYEQYF TGTGCCAGCAACCAACTAGCGGGCCCTGTCTACGAGCAGTACTTC
TRBD1 TRBJ1-1 NA TRBV4-3 CASSPQTGRTEAFF TGCGCCAGCAGCCCCCAGACAGGGAGGACTGAAGCTTTCTTT
TRBD1 TRBJ2-7 NA TRBV6-2/TRBV6-3 CASSSGQPGGEQYF TGTGCCAGCAGCTCGGGACAGCCCGGAGGCGAGCAGTACTTC
TRBD1 TRBJ2-1 NA TRBV29-1 CSVESLLGDRRYNEQFF TGCAGCGTTGAGTCTCTTTTAGGGGACAGGCGATACAATGAGCAGTTCTTC
NA TRBJ1-1 NA TRBV20-1 CSAVGREAFF TGCAGTGCCGTCGGCCGTGAAGCTTTCTTT
NA TRBJ2-7 many TRBV7-2 CASSPERPPDEQYF TGTGCCAGCAGCCCCGAGCGGCCTCCCGACGAGCAGTACTTC
NA TRBJ2-5 NA TRBV6-9 CVSSYRSSRQYF TGTGTCAGCAGTTATAGGTCTTCACGGCAGTACTTC
NA TRBJ2-7 few TRBV3-1 CASSSTPGGRAYEQYF TGTGCCAGCAGCAGCACCCCCGGGGGACGAGCCTACGAGCAGTACTTC
TRBD1 TRBJ2-1 NA TRBV5-1 CASGRQGRDNEQFF TGCGCCAGCGGGCGACAGGGTAGGGACAATGAGCAGTTCTTC
TRBD1 TRBJ1-3 NA TRBV6-6 CASSSARQGDTIYF TGTGCCAGCAGTTCCGCCCGACAGGGGGACACCATATATTTT